This T cell receptor beta chain was identified in a study of tumor-infiltrating lymphocytes in primary liver carcinoma. The study, taken as a whole, reports: Against blood, tumors held a significantly higher top-250-clone fraction (p = 0.039).

Between the trimmed V and J ends, which lost 2 bases and 5 bases, there was a span of 12 bases. The CDR3 is made up of 15 amino acids. The germline gives CDR1 SNHLY, CDR2 FYNNEI. On this clonotype: Its target is not known.

In addition to blood RNA drawn from unsorted whole blood, germline DNA was extracted. Chronic HBV infection was present, with no prior treatment. Presurgery, 3 to 4 milliliters of peripheral blood were collected. Constant-region priming of roughly 0.45 ug total RNA yielded TCR beta cDNA. ARM-PCR, slightly modified, supplied the TCR beta libraries through three nested multiplex PCR rounds. In the first two PCR rounds, TRBV1-TRBV30 forward primers were paired with a C-beta reverse primer, and each round lasted about 10 cycles. TCRdb re-called the multiplex PCR reads with MiXCR, one entry per CDR3 protein. The sample consists of around 330,000 distinct CDR3 sequences, more than 55% of them appearing once.

The sequence was collected from a man aged 40-55 years with primary liver carcinoma and hepatitis B virus infection. The chain has TRBV2 and TRBJ2-2; D possibly uses TRBD1 or TRBD2 (5 bases each). The sequenced material came from peripheral blood. This CDR3 is CASSESGLSTGELFF. Written as DNA, the CDR3 is TGTGCCAGCAGTGAATCGGGGCTGAGTACCGGGGAGCTGTTTTTT. The whole variable domain, filled in from reference TRBV2 and TRBJ2-2, reads EPEVTQTPSHQVTQMGQEVILRCVPISNHLYFYWYRQILGQKVEFLVSFYNNEISEKSEIFDDQFSVERPDGSNFTLKIRSTKLEDSAMYFCASSESGLSTGELFFGEGSRLTVL.